The 2 T cell receptor beta chains in this list originate from one sample, sequenced in a study of blood T cells in healthy people across ages. Then a second PCR, running about 7 to 11 cycles, was carried out with a sample-barcoded 5' primer and a J-beta primer mix. TCRdb ran MiXCR on the 5' RACE reads and lists one entry per CDR3 protein. The repertoire holds about 1.6 million distinct CDR3 sequences, with approximately 32% as singletons. Input material: blood. These receptor sequences come from a woman in her twenties or thirties in good health.

This clonotype was found a few times. The V and J genes are TRBV7-3 and TRBJ2-1; D remains unclear. The germline CDR1 and CDR2 sequences are SGHTA and FQGTGA. Trimming removed 2 bases from V and 6 bases from J, with 8 bases in between. This CDR3 has 13 residues. The CDR3 DNA follows: TGTGCCAGCAGCTTATTTATCTCCAATGAGCAGTTCTTC. Its translation is CASSLFISNEQFF.

The chain carries TRBV27 and TRBJ2-5; no clear D. This CDR3 is 12 amino acids long. The germline V gene has CDR1 MNHEY and CDR2 SMNVEV (reference sequence). V was pared by 7 bases and J by 5 bases, with 11 bases between. The CDR3 here is CASKGPRETQYF. The CDR3 DNA reads TGTGCCAGCAAGGGCCCGAGGGAGACCCAGTACTTC.